A selection of T cell receptor beta chains follows, all from one sample in a study of response to subunit inactivated influenza vaccine. MiXCR was run by TCRdb on the RT-PCR reads, yielding one entry per CDR3 protein. The data hold about 610,000 distinct CDR3 sequences, with 14% observed a single time. Here the sequenced sample was PBMCs from blood, taken about 12 days after vaccination. The source is a man over 45 who received an inactivated influenza vaccine. Each CDR3 is given with its conserved first and last residue. The order of the fields is J gene, clone size, D gene, V gene, CDR3 DNA, CDR3 protein. D genes are given only for firm matches. Size values are once, few and many counts, or a class for expanded clones, and some rows have none.

TRBJ1-5 few NA TRBV6-1 TGTGCCACCTCGGAGAGGGCTCAGCCCCAGCATTTT CATSERAQPQHF
TRBJ1-1 NA TRBD1 TRBV2 TGTGCCAGCAGGCTATCCACAGGGGAATCCACTGAAGCTTTCTTT CASRLSTGESTEAFF
TRBJ2-3 many NA TRBV5-1 TGCGCCAGCAGCTCCGCGGGGCGCACAGATACGCAGTATTTT CASSSAGRTDTQYF
TRBJ2-5 NA TRBD2 TRBV12-3/TRBV12-4 TGTGCCAGCACCCTTAGCGGGGGGGCCATGGAGACCCAGTACTTC CASTLSGGAMETQYF
TRBJ1-2 NA NA TRBV20-1 TGCAGTGCTAGAGAAGATACAGGGTATGGCTACACCTTC CSAREDTGYGYTF
TRBJ2-2 NA TRBD2 TRBV19 TGTGCCGCCCGCCGACTAGCGGGAGCCGGGGAGCTGTTTTTT CAARRLAGAGELFF
TRBJ2-1 NA TRBD2 TRBV28 TGTGCCAGCAGTTTTCGAGCGGGGGGCCGCAATGAGCAGTTCTTC CASSFRAGGRNEQFF
TRBJ2-2 NA TRBD1 TRBV6-1 TGTGCCAGCATCGAACAGGGGGAGCGGGTTACCGGGGAGCTGTTTTTT CASIEQGERVTGELFF
TRBJ2-1 NA TRBD2 TRBV6-2/TRBV6-3 TGTGCCAGCAGTTACTCTCTCGCATACGGACTAGCGGAATGGTATGAGCAGTTCTTC CASSYSLAYGLAEWYEQFF
TRBJ2-7 many NA TRBV15 TGTGCCACCAGCAGAGACCCTTACTACGAGCAGTACTTC CATSRDPYYEQYF
TRBJ1-2 NA NA TRBV6-1 TGTGCCAGCAGTGGGAAGACAGCCCTCTATGGCTACACCTTC CASSGKTALYGYTF
TRBJ2-3 NA TRBD2 TRBV7-3 TGTGCCAGCAGCTCCTCTAGCGGGACAGATACGCAGTATTTT CASSSSSGTDTQYF
TRBJ2-1 NA NA TRBV24-1 TGTGCCACCAGTGATCCCCCCGGGGGCCACAATGAGCAGTTCTTC CATSDPPGGHNEQFF
TRBJ1-4 few NA TRBV7-9 TGTGCCAGCAGTCCAGGCGGCAGCTCGAATGAAAAACTGTTTTTT CASSPGGSSNEKLFF
TRBJ2-1 few TRBD2 TRBV9 TGTGCCAGCAGCAACCGGGGGGGCACTTACAATGAGCAGTTCTTC CASSNRGGTYNEQFF
TRBJ1-4 NA NA TRBV10-3 TGTGCCATCAGTGAAGAGGGAGGGGGGTTTGAAAAACTGTTTTTT CAISEEGGGFEKLFF
TRBJ1-6 many TRBD1 TRBV7-9 TGTGCCAGCAGCGCCGGATCACAGGGGCGACGAATTTCACCCCTCCACTTT CASSAGSQGRRISPLHF
TRBJ2-7 many NA TRBV5-5 TGTGCCAGCAGCTTGGCGGTAGAAGCCTACGAGCAGTACTTC CASSLAVEAYEQYF
TRBJ1-1 few NA TRBV6-5 TGTGCCAGCAGACTCGGGACGGACTACACTGAAGCTTTCTTT CASRLGTDYTEAFF
TRBJ2-1 few NA TRBV5-1 TGCGCCAGCAGCCCCAACCAGGTTCGTGAGCAGTTCTTC CASSPNQVREQFF
TRBJ2-1 NA NA TRBV11-2 TGTGCCAGCAGCTGGGTAGGGGTGTGGGCCCCGAGGCCCCATGAGCAGTTCTTC CASSWVGVWAPRPHEQFF
TRBJ2-3 few TRBD2 TRBV4-3 TGCGCCAGCAGCCAAGATGGTCTAGCGGGAGCAGATACGCAGTATTTT CASSQDGLAGADTQYF
TRBJ2-7 many NA TRBV7-2 TGTGCCAGCAGCTTAGAGGCGGGAACCTACGAGCAGTACTTC CASSLEAGTYEQYF
TRBJ2-1 NA TRBD2 TRBV20-1 TGCAGTGCTAGAGGACTAGCGGGGAACTCCTACAATGAGCAGTTCTTC CSARGLAGNSYNEQFF
TRBJ2-7 NA TRBD1 TRBV27 TGTGCCAGCAGTTTAAAGGGACAGGGCCACGAGCAGTACTTC CASSLKGQGHEQYF
TRBJ1-4 few NA TRBV20-1 TGCAGCTATGTTGGGGCCAGCGAAAAACTGTTTTTT CSYVGASEKLFF
TRBJ2-2 few TRBD2 TRBV5-1 TGCGCCAGCGGATCTAGCGGGGCTAACACCGGGGAGCTGTTTTTT CASGSSGANTGELFF
TRBJ1-5 few TRBD1 TRBV6-1 TGTGCCAGCACGCAGGGGACAGGCAATCAGCCCCAGCATTTT CASTQGTGNQPQHF
TRBJ2-2 few NA TRBV4-2 TGTGCCAGCAGCCAAGATCTTAGCCGTTGGACTGTTGACACCGGGGAGCTGTTTTTT CASSQDLSRWTVDTGELFF